This TCR beta chain was recorded in a study of beta chain features in type 1 diabetes. Expressed TCRB transcripts were sequenced after all isolated RNA was converted to cDNA. Measured with immunoSEQ multiplex PCR; TCRdb has only the in-frame clones, and not every one. This sample has about 270,000 clones, with approximately 14% found just once. V was cut by 2 bases and J by 0 bases, with 8 bases left in between. This CDR3 has 14 residues. CDR1 SGHNT and CDR2 YYREEE come from the germline V gene (reference sequence). The J gene is TRBJ1-2, the V gene TRBV5-4; D is unclear. The material sequenced was naive CD4+ T cells from blood. The receptor comes from a woman in her forties in good health. CDR3 loop: CASSLQQPNYGYTF. CDR3 DNA: TGTGCCAGCAGCTTACAACAGCCTAACTATGGCTACACCTTC.